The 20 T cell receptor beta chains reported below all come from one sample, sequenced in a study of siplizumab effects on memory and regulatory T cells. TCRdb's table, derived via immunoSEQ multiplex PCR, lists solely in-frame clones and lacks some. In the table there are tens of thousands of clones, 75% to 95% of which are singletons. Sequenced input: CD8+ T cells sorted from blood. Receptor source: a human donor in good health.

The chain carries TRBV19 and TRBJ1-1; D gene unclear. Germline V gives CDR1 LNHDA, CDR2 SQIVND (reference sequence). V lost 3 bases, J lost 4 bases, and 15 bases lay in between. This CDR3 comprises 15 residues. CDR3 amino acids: CASSMRVVPSTEAFF. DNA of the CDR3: TGTGCCAGTAGTATGCGCGTGGTTCCGAGCACTGAAGCTTTCTTT.

CDR3 in DNA: TGTGCCAGCAGCCCAGACGGGGCCACAGATACGCAGTATTTT. Residues: CASSPDGATDTQYF. J is TRBJ2-3 and V is TRBV7-8; D is perhaps TRBD1 or TRBD2 (5 bases each). The CDR3 is 14 residues long. V gave up 5 bases and J gave up 2 bases, with 11 bases separating them. Germline V gene lookup returns CDR1 SGHVS and CDR2 FQNEAQ.

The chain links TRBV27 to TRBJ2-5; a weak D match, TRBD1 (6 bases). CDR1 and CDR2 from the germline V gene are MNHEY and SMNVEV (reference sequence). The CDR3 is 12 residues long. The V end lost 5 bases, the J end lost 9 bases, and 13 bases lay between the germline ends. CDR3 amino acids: CASSPPNRAQYF. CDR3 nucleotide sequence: TGTGCCAGCAGTCCCCCAAACAGGGCCCAGTACTTC.

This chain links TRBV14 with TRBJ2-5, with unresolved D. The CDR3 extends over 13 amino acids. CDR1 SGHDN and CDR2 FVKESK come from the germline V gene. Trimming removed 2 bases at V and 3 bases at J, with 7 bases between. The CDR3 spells CASSQRREETQYF. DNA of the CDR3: TGTGCCAGCAGCCAACGGAGAGAAGAGACCCAGTACTTC.

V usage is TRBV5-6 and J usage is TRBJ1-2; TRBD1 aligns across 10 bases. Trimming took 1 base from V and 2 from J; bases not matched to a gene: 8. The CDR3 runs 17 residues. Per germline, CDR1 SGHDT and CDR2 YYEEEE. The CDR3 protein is CASSLPQWDRGNYGYTF. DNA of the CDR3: TGTGCCAGCAGCTTGCCACAATGGGACAGGGGAAACTATGGCTACACCTTC.

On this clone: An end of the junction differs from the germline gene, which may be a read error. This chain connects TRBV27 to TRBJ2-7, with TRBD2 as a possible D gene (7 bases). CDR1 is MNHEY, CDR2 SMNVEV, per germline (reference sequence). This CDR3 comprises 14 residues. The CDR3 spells CASGFGGGEIEQYF. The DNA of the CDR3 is TGTGCCAGCGGTTTTGGCGGGGGCGAGATCGAGCAGTACTTC.

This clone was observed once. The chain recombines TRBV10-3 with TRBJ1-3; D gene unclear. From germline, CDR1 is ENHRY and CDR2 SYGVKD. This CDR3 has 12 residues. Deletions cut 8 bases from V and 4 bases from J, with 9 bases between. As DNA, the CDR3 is TGTGCCATCCGAGTATTCGGAAACACCATATATTTT. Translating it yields CAIRVFGNTIYF.

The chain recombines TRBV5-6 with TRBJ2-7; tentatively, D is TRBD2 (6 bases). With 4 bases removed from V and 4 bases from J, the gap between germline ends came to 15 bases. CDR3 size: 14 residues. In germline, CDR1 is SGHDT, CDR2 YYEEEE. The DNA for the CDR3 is TGTGCCAGCAGCGGGGGGAGCGCTGGGTACGAGCAGTACTTC. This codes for CASSGGSAGYEQYF. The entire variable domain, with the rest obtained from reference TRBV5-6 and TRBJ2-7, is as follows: DAGVTQSPTHLIKTRGQQVTLRCSPKSGHDTVSWYQQALGQGPQFIFQYYEEEERQRGNFPDRFSGHQFPNYSSELNVNALLLGDSALYLCASSGGSAGYEQYFGPGTRLTVT.

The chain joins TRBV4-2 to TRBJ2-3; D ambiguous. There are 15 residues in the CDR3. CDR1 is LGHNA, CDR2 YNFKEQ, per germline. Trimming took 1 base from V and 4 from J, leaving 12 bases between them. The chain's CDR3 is CASSQGRRWADTQYF. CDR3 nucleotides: TGTGCCAGCAGCCAAGGCAGGAGATGGGCAGATACGCAGTATTTT.

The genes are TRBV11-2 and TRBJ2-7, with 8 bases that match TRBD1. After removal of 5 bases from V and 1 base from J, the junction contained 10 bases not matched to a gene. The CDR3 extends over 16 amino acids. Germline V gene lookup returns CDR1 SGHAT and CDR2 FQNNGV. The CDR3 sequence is CASSIPGTGRSYEQYF. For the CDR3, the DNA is TGTGCCAGCAGCATTCCCGGGACAGGTCGTTCCTACGAGCAGTACTTC. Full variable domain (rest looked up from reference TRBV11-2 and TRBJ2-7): EAGVAQSPRYKIIEKRQSVAFWCNPISGHATLYWYQQILGQGPKLLIQFQNNGVVDDSQLPKDRFSAERLKGVDSTLKIQPAKLEDSAVYLCASSIPGTGRSYEQYFGPGTRLTVT.

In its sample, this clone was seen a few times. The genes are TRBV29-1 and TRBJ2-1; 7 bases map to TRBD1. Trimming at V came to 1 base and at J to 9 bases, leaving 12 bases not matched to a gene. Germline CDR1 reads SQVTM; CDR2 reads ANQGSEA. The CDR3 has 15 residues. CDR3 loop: CSVEGGHRGWGEQFF. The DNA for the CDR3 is TGCAGCGTTGAAGGGGGCCACAGGGGTTGGGGTGAGCAGTTCTTC.

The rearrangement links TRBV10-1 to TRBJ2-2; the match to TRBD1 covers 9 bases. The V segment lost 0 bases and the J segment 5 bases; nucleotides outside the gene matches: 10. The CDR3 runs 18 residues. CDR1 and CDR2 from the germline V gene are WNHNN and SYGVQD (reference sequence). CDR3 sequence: CASSESIRTGGRTGELFF. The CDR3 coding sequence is TGCGCCAGCAGTGAGTCGATCCGAACAGGGGGCCGAACCGGGGAGCTGTTTTTT.

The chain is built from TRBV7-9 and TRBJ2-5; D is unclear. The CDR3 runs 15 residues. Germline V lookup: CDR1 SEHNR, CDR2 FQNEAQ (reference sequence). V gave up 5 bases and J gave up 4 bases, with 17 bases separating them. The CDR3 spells CASSPHEGMTETQYF. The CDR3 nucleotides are TGTGCCAGCAGCCCGCACGAAGGGATGACAGAGACCCAGTACTTC. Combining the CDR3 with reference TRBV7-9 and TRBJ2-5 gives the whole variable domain DTGVSQNPRHKITKRGQNVTFRCDPISEHNRLYWYRQTLGQGPEFLTYFQNEAQLEKSRLLSDRFSAERPKGSFSTLEIQRTEQGDSAMYLCASSPHEGMTETQYFGPGTRLLVL.

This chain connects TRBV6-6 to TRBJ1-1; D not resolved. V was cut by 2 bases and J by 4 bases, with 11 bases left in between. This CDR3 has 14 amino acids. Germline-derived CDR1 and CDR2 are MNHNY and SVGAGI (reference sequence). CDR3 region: CASSYRVGLTEAFF. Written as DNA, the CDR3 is TGTGCCAGCAGTTACAGGGTCGGGCTCACTGAAGCTTTCTTT.

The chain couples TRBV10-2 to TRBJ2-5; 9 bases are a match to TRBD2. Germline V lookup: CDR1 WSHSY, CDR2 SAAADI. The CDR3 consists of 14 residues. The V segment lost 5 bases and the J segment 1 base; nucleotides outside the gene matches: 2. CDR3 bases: TGCGCCAGCAGTAAGACTAGCGGCCAAGAGACCCAGTACTTC. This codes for CASSKTSGQETQYF.

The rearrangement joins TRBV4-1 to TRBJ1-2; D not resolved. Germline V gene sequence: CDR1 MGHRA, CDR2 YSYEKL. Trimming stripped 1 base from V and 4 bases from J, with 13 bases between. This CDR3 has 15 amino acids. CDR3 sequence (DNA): TGCGCCAGCAGCCAAGGGGCTATGACTAGCTATGGCTACACCTTC. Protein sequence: CASSQGAMTSYGYTF.

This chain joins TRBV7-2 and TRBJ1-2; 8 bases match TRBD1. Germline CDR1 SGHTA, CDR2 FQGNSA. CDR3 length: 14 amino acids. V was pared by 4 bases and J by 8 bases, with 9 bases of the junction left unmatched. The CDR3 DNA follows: TGTGCCAGCAGCTCGGACAGGGCGTACGTAGGCTACACCTTC. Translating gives CASSSDRAYVGYTF.

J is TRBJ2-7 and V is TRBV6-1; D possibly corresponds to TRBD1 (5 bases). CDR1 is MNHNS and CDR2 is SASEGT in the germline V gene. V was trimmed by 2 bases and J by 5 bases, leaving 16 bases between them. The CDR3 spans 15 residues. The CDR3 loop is CASSEWVGEVDEQYF. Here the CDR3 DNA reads TGTGCCAGCAGTGAATGGGTAGGGGAAGTGGACGAGCAGTACTTC.

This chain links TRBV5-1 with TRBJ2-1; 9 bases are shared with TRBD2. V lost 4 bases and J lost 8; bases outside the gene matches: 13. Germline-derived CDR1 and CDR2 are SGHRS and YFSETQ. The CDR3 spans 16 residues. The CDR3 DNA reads TGCGCCAGCAGCACGTTAGCGGGGGCTTATCAGGATGAGCAGTTCTTC. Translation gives CASSTLAGAYQDEQFF.

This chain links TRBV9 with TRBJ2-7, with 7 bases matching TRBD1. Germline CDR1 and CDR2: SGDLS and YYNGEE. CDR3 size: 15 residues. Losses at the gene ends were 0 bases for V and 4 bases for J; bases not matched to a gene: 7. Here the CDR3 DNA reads TGTGCCAGCAGCGTAGGGGAGACAGGGATGTACGAGCAGTACTTC. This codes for CASSVGETGMYEQYF.